Included here is one T cell receptor beta chain sequence, with context. Its antigen is unknown. The sample is drawn from a study of T cells in tuberculosis. Study-wide background: A South African cohort included IGRA-negative adolescents, latently infected IGRA-positive adolescents and adults with active tuberculosis.

Using immunoSEQ multiplex PCR, the repertoire was profiled, and TCRdb retains in-frame clones only, with some absent. The sample includes tens of thousands of clones, approximately 89% of them seen just once. At study entry, adolescents had tuberculin skin tests and IGRA screening. Each donor contributed 85,000 to 100,000 T cells on average, unsorted. Germline-derived CDR1 and CDR2 are MNHEY and SVGAGI. CDR3 length: 16 amino acids. The junction had 5 bases not matched to a gene; V was cut back by 4 bases and J by 0 bases. Study-wide points: Active tuberculosis alpha repertoires lay closer to GMM-specific TCRs than controls'.

This chain connects TRBV6-5 to TRBJ1-3, with TRBD1 matching 8 bases. This TCR came from a donor between 10 and 35 years old with latent tuberculosis or without tuberculosis infection. Material: PBMCs. The CDR3 DNA is TGTGCCAGCAGTTCCGGGACAGGCAGCTCTGGAAACACCATATATTTT. It specifies CASSSGTGSSGNTIYF.